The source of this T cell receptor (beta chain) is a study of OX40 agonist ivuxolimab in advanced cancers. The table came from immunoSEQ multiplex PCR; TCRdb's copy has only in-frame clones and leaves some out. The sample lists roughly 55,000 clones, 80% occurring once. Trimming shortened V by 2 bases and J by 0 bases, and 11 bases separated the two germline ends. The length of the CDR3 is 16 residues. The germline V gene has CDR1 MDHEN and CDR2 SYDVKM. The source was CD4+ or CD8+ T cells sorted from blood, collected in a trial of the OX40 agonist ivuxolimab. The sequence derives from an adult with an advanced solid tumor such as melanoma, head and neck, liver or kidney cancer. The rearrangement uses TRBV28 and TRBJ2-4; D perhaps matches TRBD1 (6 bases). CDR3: CASSLPEGQAKNIQYF. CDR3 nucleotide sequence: TGTGCCAGCAGTTTACCTGAGGGACAAGCCAAAAACATTCAGTACTTC.